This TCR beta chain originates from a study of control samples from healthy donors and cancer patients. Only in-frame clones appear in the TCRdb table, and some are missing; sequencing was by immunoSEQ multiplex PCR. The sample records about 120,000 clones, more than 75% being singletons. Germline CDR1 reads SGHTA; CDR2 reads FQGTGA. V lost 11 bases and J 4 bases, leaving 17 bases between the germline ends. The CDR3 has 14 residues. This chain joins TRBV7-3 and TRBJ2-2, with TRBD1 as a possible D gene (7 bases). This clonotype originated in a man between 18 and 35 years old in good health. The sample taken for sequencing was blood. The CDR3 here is CASTQGGGTGELFF. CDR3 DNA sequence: TGTGCCTCTACCCAGGGGGGTGGCACCGGGGAGCTGTTTTTT.